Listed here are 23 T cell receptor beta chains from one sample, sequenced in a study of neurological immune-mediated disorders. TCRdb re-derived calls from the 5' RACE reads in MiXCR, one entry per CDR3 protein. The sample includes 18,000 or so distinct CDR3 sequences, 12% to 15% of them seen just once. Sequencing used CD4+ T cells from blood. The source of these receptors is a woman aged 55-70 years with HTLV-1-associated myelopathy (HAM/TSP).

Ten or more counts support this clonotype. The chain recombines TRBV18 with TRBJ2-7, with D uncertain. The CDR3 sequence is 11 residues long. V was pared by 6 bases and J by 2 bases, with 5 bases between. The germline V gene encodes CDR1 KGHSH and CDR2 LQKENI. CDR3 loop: CASSPAYEQYF. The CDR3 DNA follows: TGTGCCAGCTCCCCAGCCTACGAGCAGTACTTC.

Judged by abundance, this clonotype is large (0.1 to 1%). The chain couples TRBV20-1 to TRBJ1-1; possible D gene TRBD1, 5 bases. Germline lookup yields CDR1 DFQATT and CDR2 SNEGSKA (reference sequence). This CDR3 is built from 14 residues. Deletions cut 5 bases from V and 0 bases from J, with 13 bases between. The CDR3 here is CSASPVGVNTEAFF. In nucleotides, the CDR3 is TGCAGTGCTTCCCCTGTGGGGGTGAACACTGAAGCTTTCTTT.

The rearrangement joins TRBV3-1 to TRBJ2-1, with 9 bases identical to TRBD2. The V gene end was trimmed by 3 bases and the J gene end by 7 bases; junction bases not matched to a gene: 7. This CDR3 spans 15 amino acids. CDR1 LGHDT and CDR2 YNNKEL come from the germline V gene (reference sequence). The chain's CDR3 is CASSHLTSGFNEQFF. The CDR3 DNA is TGTGCCAGCAGCCATTTGACTAGCGGTTTTAATGAGCAGTTCTTC.

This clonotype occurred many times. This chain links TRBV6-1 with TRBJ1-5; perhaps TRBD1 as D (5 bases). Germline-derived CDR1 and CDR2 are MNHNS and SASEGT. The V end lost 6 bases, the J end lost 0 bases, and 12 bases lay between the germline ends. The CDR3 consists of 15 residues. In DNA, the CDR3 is TGTGCCAGCAGGGGGACGGCCTATAGCAATCAGCCCCAGCATTTT. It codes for CASRGTAYSNQPQHF.

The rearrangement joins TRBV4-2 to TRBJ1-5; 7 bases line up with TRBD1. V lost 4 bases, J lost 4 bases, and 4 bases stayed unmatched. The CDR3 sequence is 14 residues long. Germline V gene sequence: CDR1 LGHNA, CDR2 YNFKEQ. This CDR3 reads CASSPGTANQPQHF. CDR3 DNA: TGTGCCAGCAGCCCTGGGACAGCTAATCAGCCCCAGCATTTT.

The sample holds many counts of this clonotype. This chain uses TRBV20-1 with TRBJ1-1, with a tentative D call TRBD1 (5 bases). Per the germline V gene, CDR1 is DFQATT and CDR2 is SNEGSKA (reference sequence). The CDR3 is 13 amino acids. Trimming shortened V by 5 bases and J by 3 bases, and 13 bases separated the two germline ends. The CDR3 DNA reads TGCAGTGCTCAAGACAGCCGTTACACTGAAGCTTTCTTT. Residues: CSAQDSRYTEAFF.

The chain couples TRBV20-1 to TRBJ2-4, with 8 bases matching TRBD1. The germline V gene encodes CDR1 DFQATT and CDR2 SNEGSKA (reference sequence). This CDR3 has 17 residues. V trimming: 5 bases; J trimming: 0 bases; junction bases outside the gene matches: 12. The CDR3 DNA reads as TGCAGTGCTGCGTGGGACAGGATAAGACTAGCCAAAAACATTCAGTACTTC. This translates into CSAAWDRIRLAKNIQYF.

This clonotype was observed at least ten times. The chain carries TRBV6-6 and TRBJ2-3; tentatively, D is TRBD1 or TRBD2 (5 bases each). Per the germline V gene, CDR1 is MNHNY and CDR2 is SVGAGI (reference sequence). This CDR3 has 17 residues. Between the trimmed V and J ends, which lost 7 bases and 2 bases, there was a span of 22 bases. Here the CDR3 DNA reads TGTGCCAGCACCTCCGGGACCGACGTTCGCCTCACAGATACGCAGTATTTT. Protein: CASTSGTDVRLTDTQYF.

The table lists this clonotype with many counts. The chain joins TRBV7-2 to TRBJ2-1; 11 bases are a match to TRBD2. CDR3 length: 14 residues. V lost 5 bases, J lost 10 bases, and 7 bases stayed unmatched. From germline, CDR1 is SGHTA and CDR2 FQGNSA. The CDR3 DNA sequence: TGTGCCAGCAGCCACTTGGGACTAGCGGTCGAGCAGTTCTTC. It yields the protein CASSHLGLAVEQFF. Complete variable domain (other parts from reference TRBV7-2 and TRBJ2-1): GAGVSQSPSNKVTEKGKDVELRCDPISGHTALYWYRQSLGQGLEFLIYFQGNSAPDKSGLPSDRFSAERTGGSVSTLTIQRTQQEDSAVYLCASSHLGLAVEQFFGPGTRLTVL.

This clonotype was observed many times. The chain's CDR3 is CASSLVASTDTQYF. In nucleotides, the CDR3 is TGTGCCAGCAGCTTAGTGGCAAGCACAGATACGCAGTATTTT. The chain has TRBV7-2 and TRBJ2-3; D unresolved. V dropped 1 base and J dropped 0 bases, with 5 bases sitting between them. CDR1 is SGHTA, CDR2 FQGNSA, per germline. The CDR3 length is 14 residues.

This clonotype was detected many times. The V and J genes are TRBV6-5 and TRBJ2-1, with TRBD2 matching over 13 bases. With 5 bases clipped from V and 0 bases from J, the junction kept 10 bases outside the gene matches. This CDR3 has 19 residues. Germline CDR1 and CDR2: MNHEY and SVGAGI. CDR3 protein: CASSTRTSGGRSSYNEQFF. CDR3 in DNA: TGTGCCAGCAGTACCAGGACTAGCGGGGGCCGGAGCTCCTACAATGAGCAGTTCTTC.

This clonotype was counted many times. Here the CDR3 DNA reads TGTGCTAGTGGTCCGGGGAGGACTAGCAGCCTTCGAGAGCAGTACTTC. It codes for CASGPGRTSSLREQYF. V usage is TRBV12-5 and J usage is TRBJ2-7; 8 bases fit TRBD2. Germline assignment: CDR1 LGHNT and CDR2 FRNRAP. This CDR3 has 16 residues. The trim removed 5 bases at V and 7 bases at J, leaving 16 bases unmatched. Complete variable domain (other parts from reference TRBV12-5 and TRBJ2-7): DARVTQTPRHKVTEMGQEVTMRCQPILGHNTVFWYRQTMMQGLELLAYFRNRAPLDDSGMPKDRFSAEMPDATLATLKIQPSEPRDSAVYFCASGPGRTSSLREQYFGPGTRLTVT.

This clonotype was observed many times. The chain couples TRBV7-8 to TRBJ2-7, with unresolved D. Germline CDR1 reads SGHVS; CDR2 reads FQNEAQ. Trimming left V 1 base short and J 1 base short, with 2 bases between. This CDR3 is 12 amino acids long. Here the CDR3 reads CASSLVSYEQYF. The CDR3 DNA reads TGTGCCAGCAGCTTAGTGTCCTACGAGCAGTACTTC.

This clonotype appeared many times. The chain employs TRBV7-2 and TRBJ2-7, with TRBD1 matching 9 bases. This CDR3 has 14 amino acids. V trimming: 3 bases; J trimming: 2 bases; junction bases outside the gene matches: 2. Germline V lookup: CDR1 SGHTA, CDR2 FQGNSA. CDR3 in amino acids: CASSFNRGPYEQYF. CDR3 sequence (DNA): TGTGCCAGCAGCTTTAACAGGGGGCCCTACGAGCAGTACTTC.

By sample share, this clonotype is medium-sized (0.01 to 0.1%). The CDR3 protein is CASSPSGGYNEQFF. CDR3 nucleotides: TGCGCCAGCAGCCCTAGCGGGGGCTACAATGAGCAGTTCTTC. The rearrangement links TRBV5-1 to TRBJ2-1; TRBD2 agrees at 10 bases. Germline-derived CDR1 and CDR2 are SGHRS and YFSETQ. With 4 bases clipped from V and 3 bases from J, the junction kept 1 base outside the gene matches. CDR3 length equals 14 residues. Full variable domain (rest looked up from reference TRBV5-1 and TRBJ2-1): KAGVTQTPRYLIKTRGQQVTLSCSPISGHRSVSWYQQTPGQGLQFLFEYFSETQRNKGNFPGRFSGRQFSNSRSEMNVSTLELGDSALYLCASSPSGGYNEQFFGPGTRLTVL.

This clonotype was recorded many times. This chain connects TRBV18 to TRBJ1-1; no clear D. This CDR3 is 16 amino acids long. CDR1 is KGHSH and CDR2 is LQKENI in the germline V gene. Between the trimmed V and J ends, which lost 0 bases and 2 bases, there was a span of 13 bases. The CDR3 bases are TGTGCCAGCTCACCACCGGGTAAGGTGACAAACACTGAAGCTTTCTTT. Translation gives CASSPPGKVTNTEAFF.

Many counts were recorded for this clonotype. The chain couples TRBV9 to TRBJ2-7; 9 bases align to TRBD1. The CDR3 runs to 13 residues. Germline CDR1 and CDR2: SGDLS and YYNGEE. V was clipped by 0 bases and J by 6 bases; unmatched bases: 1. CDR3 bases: TGTGCCAGCAGCGTAGGACAGGGGGTCGAGCAGTACTTC. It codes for CASSVGQGVEQYF.

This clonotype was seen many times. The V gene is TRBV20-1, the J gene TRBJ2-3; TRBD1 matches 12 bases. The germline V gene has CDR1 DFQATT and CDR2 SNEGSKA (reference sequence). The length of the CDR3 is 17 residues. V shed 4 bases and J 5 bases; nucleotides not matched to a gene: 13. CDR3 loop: CSATPATGTGGRDTQYF. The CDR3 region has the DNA TGCAGTGCTACCCCCGCGACCGGGACAGGGGGCCGAGATACGCAGTATTTT.

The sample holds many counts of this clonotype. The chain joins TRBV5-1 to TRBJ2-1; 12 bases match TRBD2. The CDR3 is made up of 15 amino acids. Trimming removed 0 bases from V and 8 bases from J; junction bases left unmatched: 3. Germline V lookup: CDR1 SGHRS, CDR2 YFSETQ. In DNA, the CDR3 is TGCGCCAGCAGCTTGGAGACTAGCGGGAGTGATGAGCAGTTCTTC. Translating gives CASSLETSGSDEQFF.

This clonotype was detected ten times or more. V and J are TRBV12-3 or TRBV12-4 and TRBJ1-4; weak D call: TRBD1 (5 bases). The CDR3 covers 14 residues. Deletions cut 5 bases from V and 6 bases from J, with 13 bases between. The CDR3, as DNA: TGTGCCAGCAGTAGACAGAGGGCGGATGAAAAACTGTTTTTT. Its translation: CASSRQRADEKLFF.

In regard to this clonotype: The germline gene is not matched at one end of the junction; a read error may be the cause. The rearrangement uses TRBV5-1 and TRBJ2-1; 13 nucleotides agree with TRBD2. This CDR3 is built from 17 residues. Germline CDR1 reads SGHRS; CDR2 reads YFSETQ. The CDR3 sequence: CASSLTSGGVVYNEHFF. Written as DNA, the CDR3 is TGCGCCAGCAGCTTGACTAGCGGGGGGGTGGTATACAACGAGCATTTCTTC.

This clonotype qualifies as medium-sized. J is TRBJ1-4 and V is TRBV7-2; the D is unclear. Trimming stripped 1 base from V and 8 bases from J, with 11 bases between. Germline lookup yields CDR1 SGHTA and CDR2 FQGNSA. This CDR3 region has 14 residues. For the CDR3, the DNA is TGTGCCAGCAGCTTAGTTGGGGTTGGGGAAAAACTGTTTTTT. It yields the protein CASSLVGVGEKLFF. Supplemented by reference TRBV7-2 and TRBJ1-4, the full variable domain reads GAGVSQSPSNKVTEKGKDVELRCDPISGHTALYWYRQSLGQGLEFLIYFQGNSAPDKSGLPSDRFSAERTGGSVSTLTIQRTQQEDSAVYLCASSLVGVGEKLFFGSGTQLSVL.

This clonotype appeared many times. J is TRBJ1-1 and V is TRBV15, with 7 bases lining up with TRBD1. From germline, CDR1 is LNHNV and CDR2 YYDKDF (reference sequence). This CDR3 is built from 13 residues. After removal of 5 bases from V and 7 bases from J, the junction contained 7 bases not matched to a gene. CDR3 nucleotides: TGTGCCACCAGCTCCCGACAGGGCGGTGAAGCTTTCTTT. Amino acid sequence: CATSSRQGGEAFF.